The clone carrying this T cell receptor beta chain was counted ten times or more. Its antigen is not identified. This record belongs to a study of T cells in Graves' hyperthyroidism and ophthalmopathy. General study results and limits: In the analysis, a 13 V-J model separated ophthalmopathy from stable hyperthyroidism. Blood also contained most expanded thyroid clonotypes above 0.001.

PBMCs were obtained from under 13 ml fresh peripheral blood. V lost 5 bases to trimming and J lost 0 bases, with 15 bases between them. Looked up from germline, CDR1 is GTSNPN and CDR2 is SVGIG (reference sequence). The CDR3 totals 15 residues. Authors of the study amplified TCR beta CDR3 regions from RNA transcripts. First-round RT-PCR with HTBI primers amplified the TCR CDR3 region. TCRdb recomputed calls from the multiplex PCR reads with MiXCR, one row per CDR3 protein. Of more than 500,000 distinct CDR3 sequences in the sample, about 16% are singletons; the top ten hold approximately 30%. The receptor was isolated from a woman between 25 and 40 years old with Graves' ophthalmopathy. The chain couples TRBV30 to TRBJ2-3; a weak D match, TRBD2 (6 bases). The sample was blood. CDR3 DNA: TGTGCCTGGGACCTGGAGGGCCTTAGCACAGATACGCAGTATTTT. It yields the protein CAWDLEGLSTDTQYF.